This TCR beta chain appears in the sequencing data of a study of cytomegalovirus exposure and HLA in healthy donors (dated by TCRdb to 2016 to 2017). Concerning the study at large: In an earlier analysis of 587 of the donors, approximately 300 Gb of sequence data and 95 million to 130 million unique TCR beta sequences from about 180 million T cells were reported. The aim of the study was to test whether cataloging public T cell receptors could identify signatures of past pathogen exposure. A handful of DR-DQ haplotypes were handled as single units for association and clustering because linkage in the cohort was strong. A later analysis re-analyzed previously published TCR beta repertoires from 666 donors and added high-resolution HLA genotyping to study TCR occurrence patterns. The T cell repertoires of 666 subjects were profiled by immunosequencing and related to cytomegalovirus serostatus. An earlier analysis of roughly 600 of the donors used high-throughput TCR beta sequencing to judge whether each TCR beta V gene segment behaved as functional or pseudogenic. To predict cytomegalovirus infection status, the study brought together high-throughput TCR immunosequencing, statistical association of individual TCRs with disease status, and machine learning. Among the roughly 390 genotyped donors, approximately 76% belonged to the genetic ancestry cluster associated with self-reported Caucasian donors. Typing coverage varied by locus: roughly 629-640 donors for A, B, C, DRB1 and DQB1; 522 for DQA1; about 590 for DPA1; roughly 450 for DPB1. The later analysis used no new phenotypic data to find candidate immune exposures, relying instead on TCR beta sequences and their occurrence across donors. Donor age, sex, ethnicity and CMV serostatus were compiled alongside the repertoire data. A later genetic analysis used genome-wide SNP genotypes for about 65% of the 666 donors, treating that subset as a discovery cohort. Every discovery cohort repertoire had been produced on one sequencing platform. Both class I and class II loci were covered by HLA typing, at four-digit resolution. A separate validation cohort of roughly 120 different subjects was used in addition to the 666-subject first cohort. On average, roughly 240,000 unique TCR beta nucleotide sequences were sequenced per donor among about 400 genotyped donors of the cohort, with around 19% of those sequences being non-productive. An early release covering just under 650 HLA-typed donors comprised approximately 300 gigabases of sequencing data and around 80 million unique TCR sequences. Study-wide findings and limitations: The only immune exposure information available for the cohort was CMV serostatus. In this cohort, only TCR beta chains were sequenced, and detectable features were limited by the absence of alpha or paired-chain data. In an earlier analysis of 587 of the donors, most TCR beta V segments appeared in productive rearrangements about 90% or about 30% of the time, broadly matching IMGT annotations. Because the 87-base-pair reads could not distinguish some IMGT-functional V segments, including TRBV6-2 and TRBV6-3, those segments were excluded. It was suggested by the authors that the approach could potentially be generalized to other disease states and immunological phenotypes. Specific HLA alleles were associated with around 18,000 TCR beta sequences at a false discovery rate of 0.05 in a later analysis. V-gene and J-gene trimming of TCR beta chains was associated with a missense DCLRE1C variant in a later genetic analysis, and the association was replicated in an independent cohort. Correlated functional status among segregating V segments might be attributable to linkage disequilibrium, but an unknown experimental factor could not be ruled out. While some public TCRs were present in many individuals, most TCR sequences turned up only very rarely across donors. Because HLA typing was unavailable for some donors at each locus, only the typed subset was used in association tests. Roughly uniform sequencing depth across donors was assumed in presence/absence analyses, although this assumption may not hold. In the study, about 150 TCR beta chains were listed as associated with cytomegalovirus. According to a later analysis, most CMV-associated TCR beta chains appeared to be HLA-restricted, and the HLA associations seemed to be driven largely by CMV exposure. Compared with equally common non-associated chains, HLA-associated TCR beta chains in a later analysis were more clonally expanded and had lower generation probabilities. Three of the identified cytomegalovirus-associated TCR beta chains were confirmed in vitro to be specific for cytomegalovirus antigens. Because counts were too low, more than 15 rarely observed V segments, including chromosome 9 orphons, were excluded from the earlier analysis of about 500 of the donors. Several of the top co-occurrence clusters appeared to be linked to parvovirus B19, influenza, CMV and Epstein-Barr virus, according to a later analysis. According to a later genetic analysis, donors in an Asian-associated ancestry cluster had fewer N-insertions in productive TCRs than the approximately 670-donor mean. Assigning TCR associations to individual alleles was difficult when HLA alleles, especially DR and DQ, strongly co-occurred. According to a later analysis, TCR association rates differed among HLA loci, with DRB1 alleles showing the most associated TCRs and HLA-C alleles showing the fewest. A cluster of highly shared sequence variants was judged likely to represent a technical artifact of the sequencing pipeline. The classifier was reported to diagnose cytomegalovirus status with high specificity and sensitivity in both the original cohort and the validation cohort. A further reported finding was that TCR beta sequences accurately predicted the HLA-A and HLA-B alleles for most subjects in the first cohort.

In regard to this clone: The antigen this receptor binds is unknown. There are no base qualities to consult, and no much larger clone falls within one base.

V has 8 bases trimmed and J has 5 bases trimmed; junction bases matching no gene number 9. The CDR3 numbers 14 residues from cysteine through phenylalanine. The DNA shown is the 42-base CDR3, in frame from base 1. The germline V gene encodes CDR1 SNHLY and CDR2 FYNNEI. The library relied on the immunoSEQ multiplex PCR assay. A mixture of 60 forward primers for TCR Vbeta segments and 13 reverse primers for TCR Jbeta segments was used in the multiplex PCR. A multiplex PCR assay on genomic DNA amplified the CDR3 region of rearranged TCR beta genes. On the Illumina HiSeq System, the amplified TCR beta libraries were sequenced as 87-base-pair reads. The authors processed their data as follows. A later analysis counted about 80 million unique TCR beta chains across the 666 repertoires, and 9 million to 14 million of these chains were shared by at least two donors. A nearest-neighbor algorithm error-corrected the raw reads and collapsed the reads into unique sequences, merging closely related sequences to remove PCR and sequencing errors. To assign V, D and J gene segments, CDR3 sequences were aligned to IMGT reference sequences. For a sequence to be retained, a match of at least six nucleotides was required to both a V gene segment and a J gene segment. Rearrangements were classified as productive when the CDR3 lacked stop codons and remained in frame with V and J, and all other rearrangements were classified as non-productive. Following IMGT convention, CDR3 was defined as the stretch from the second conserved V-encoded cysteine up to the conserved J-encoded phenylalanine. The earlier analysis of about 500 of the donors excluded sequences that lacked an unambiguous match to a single V gene segment. An earlier analysis of approximately 590 of the donors called V segments functional above 56.7% productive rearrangements and segregating when the between-donor standard deviation exceeded 5%. A statistical classification framework was built for diagnosing cytomegalovirus status from the catalog of TCR beta chain sequences. In a later analysis, V and J genes were assigned by comparing TCR nucleotide sequences against IMGT/GENE-DB human TR gene sequences. In a later analysis, CDR3 sequences and most-parsimonious VDJ recombination scenarios were assigned using the TCRdist pipeline. A later analysis defined each TCR beta chain by its CDR3 amino acid sequence plus V-gene family, and excluded reads lacking a unique V-gene family. In a later analysis, approximately 590 highly shared, low-generation-probability nucleotide sequences were removed to address suspected cross-contamination and a sequencing artifact. For each public chain, a later analysis derived a clonal expansion index from normalized ranks of inferred template counts within each repertoire. In a later analysis, generation probabilities were computed using a VDJ recombination model fitted to out-of-frame rearrangements, and the results were checked against IGoR. In a later analysis, hypergeometric tests were used to score TCR-TCR, TCR-HLA and TCR-CMV co-occurrence, with a repertoire-size bias correction applied to TCR pairs. False discovery rates were estimated in a later analysis by permuting HLA or CMV assignments 20 times. In a later analysis, co-occurring TCRs were grouped using DBSCAN, with TCRdist sequence similarity added in when clustering inside HLA-allele-positive subsets. Repertoires with fewer than 30,000 or more than 120,000 public chains were left out of co-occurrence clustering, as were roughly five repertoires with anomalous nucleotide sharing. TCRdb holds this immuneACCESS table with in-frame rearrangements only. Some clones are missing; in checked studies, unresolved V genes explain under half, and the rest has no known cause. V and J calls and clone size are copied from that table; D and trimming were computed from the DNA. This sample is represented by fewer than 200,000 clones; about 75% of them were singletons. The ten largest clones capture about 0.93% of the sample.

The cohort comprised more than 550 healthy bone marrow donors. Cohort members were all nominally healthy when sampled, although unrecorded immune exposures were likely present. The donor was CMV seropositive and belonged to the group of 250 to 350 seropositive cohort members. Every donor gave a peripheral blood sample, and the peripheral blood mononuclear cells from that sample were used for TCR beta sequencing. The Qiagen DNeasy Blood Extraction Kit was used to extract genomic DNA from the blood cell samples. The source material was PBMCs. This receptor was obtained from a woman between 45 and 60 years old in good health and CMV-seropositive. The sequence links TRBV2 to TRBJ2-1; TRBD2 lines up with 7 middle nucleotides. The CDR3 reads CASVLGEGDNEQFF. The nucleotide sequence is TGTGCCAGCGTACTTGGGGAGGGTGACAATGAGCAGTTCTTC. Extended through the reference TRBV2 and TRBJ2-1 proteins, this CDR3 yields the full variable domain: EPEVTQTPSHQVTQMGQEVILRCVPISNHLYFYWYRQILGQKVEFLVSFYNNEISEKSEIFDDQFSVERPDGSNFTLKIRSTKLEDSAMYFCASVLGEGDNEQFFGPGTRLTVL.